This TCR beta chain stems from a study of metastatic and nonmetastatic thyroid tumors. Before thyroid surgery, none of the patients had received any treatment. The germline CDR1 and CDR2 sequences are SNHLY and FYNNEI. Trimming removed 5 bases at V and 9 bases at J, with 22 bases between. CDR3 length: 15 amino acids. TCRdb re-called the PCR reads via MiXCR. The table lists fewer than 9,000 clones, approximately 32% of them singletons. J is TRBJ1-2 and V is TRBV2, with no clear D. Sequencing was performed on tumor tissue. The source is a female donor with papillary thyroid cancer or a benign thyroid nodule (not recorded which). Some clones in this sample may be carry-over from other donors' samples. The CDR3 is CASSPSEAHLYCYTF. CDR3 nucleotide sequence: TGTGCCAGCAGTCCCAGTGAGGCCCATCTATATTGCTACACCTTC.